The 30 T cell receptor beta chains reported below all come from one sample, sequenced in a study of T cells expressing NK-cell markers. Following a re-call of the 5' RACE reads, TCRdb has one entry per CDR3 protein and lacks DNA. The sample includes some 450,000 distinct CDR3 sequences. The sample was blood T cells: a sorted CD56 or NKG2C T cell subset, CD4+ or CD8+ T cells, or bulk PBMC T cells (not recorded which). The source of these receptors is a woman aged 18 to 69 in good health.

The gene calls are TRBV24-1 and TRBJ2-7; TCRdb gives TRBD1 as the D gene, but with no DNA this cannot be confirmed. CDR3 length equals 14 residues. Germline assignment: CDR1 KGHDR and CDR2 SFDVKD. The chain's CDR3 is CATSAAGQGFEQYF.

V gene TRBV5-1 combines with J gene TRBJ2-1; TCRdb proposes TRBD1, but this gene call is untestable without DNA. This CDR3 contains 11 residues. CDR1 SGHRS and CDR2 YFSETQ come from the germline V gene. This CDR3 is CASSLRDTFFF.

V and J are TRBV20-1 and TRBJ2-1; TCRdb calls TRBD2, which cannot be checked without DNA. CDR1 is DFQATT, CDR2 SNEGSKA, per germline (reference sequence). The CDR3 runs 12 residues. The CDR3 loop reads CSAPWDGDEQFF.

The chain combines TRBV12-3 or TRBV12-4 with TRBJ1-4. This CDR3 has 15 residues. CDR3 sequence: CASSFRGAGKEKLFF.

The genes are TRBV3-1 and TRBJ1-3. The CDR3 loop spans 12 amino acids. The germline CDR1 and CDR2 sequences are LGHDT and YNNKEL (reference sequence). The CDR3 here is CASSQGGNTIYF.

The V and J genes are TRBV12-3 or TRBV12-4 and TRBJ1-2; the D gene TCRdb calls, TRBD1, cannot be checked with no DNA. The CDR3 length is 16 residues. CDR3 in amino acids: CASSFPQGEANYGYTF.

The genes are TRBV19 and TRBJ1-4. CDR3 length: 15 amino acids. Germline V CDR1 and CDR2: LNHDA, SQIVND (reference sequence). The CDR3 reads CASSIDGGVGEKLFF.

The V gene is TRBV29-1, the J gene TRBJ1-1; lacking DNA, the TRBD1 call made by TCRdb goes unchecked. The CDR3 covers 14 residues. Germline-derived CDR1 and CDR2 are SQVTM and ANQGSEA. The CDR3 here is CSVDHPGTGKTAFF.

This rearrangement joins TRBV6-2 or TRBV6-3 to TRBJ2-1; TCRdb lists TRBD1, though no DNA is available to test this call. There are 11 residues in the CDR3. From germline, CDR1 is MNHEY and CDR2 SVGEGT. Here the CDR3 reads CASSPGPRAIF.

The genes are TRBV19 and TRBJ2-1; without DNA, the TCRdb call of TRBD2 cannot be checked. Per the germline V gene, CDR1 is LNHDA and CDR2 is SQIVND (reference sequence). This CDR3 comprises 17 residues. This CDR3 reads CASSAGLAGQGDNEQFF.

This chain links TRBV29-1 with TRBJ1-1; as DNA is missing, the TRBD1 call by TCRdb cannot be tested. From germline, CDR1 is SQVTM and CDR2 ANQGSEA. This CDR3 region has 15 residues. The CDR3 reads CSVRFSGRVDTEAFF.

The chain combines TRBV7-9 with TRBJ2-5. CDR3 length: 12 amino acids. Germline V CDR1 and CDR2: SEHNR, FQNEAQ (reference sequence). This CDR3 is CASSFTQETQYF.

The rearrangement links TRBV20-1 to TRBJ2-5; the TRBD2 assignment by TCRdb is unverifiable without DNA. Germline V gene data show CDR1 as DFQATT and CDR2 as SNEGSKA (reference sequence). The CDR3 has 12 residues. This chain's CDR3 is CSASSLGQTQYF.

This sequence joins TRBV19 and TRBJ1-1. The CDR3 length is 12 residues. CDR1 is LNHDA, CDR2 SQIVND, per germline (reference sequence). The CDR3 protein is CASSMYSQEAFF.

The chain couples TRBV5-6 to TRBJ1-5; TCRdb's D call, TRBD1, is unchecked because there is no DNA. The CDR3 covers 14 residues. CDR1 and CDR2 (germline): SGHDT, YYEEEE. The CDR3 loop is CASRATGTRQPQHF.

V usage is TRBV5-1 and J usage is TRBJ2-5; no DNA is available, so the TRBD1 call from TCRdb remains unchecked. The CDR3 is made up of 14 amino acids. The V gene's germline CDR1 is SGHRS and CDR2 YFSETQ. CDR3 region: CASSLGQNSETQYF.

The rearrangement joins TRBV6-2 or TRBV6-3 to TRBJ2-2. The CDR3 length is 12 residues. CDR1 and CDR2 (germline): MNHEY, SVGEGT. The CDR3 spells CASQDSIGELFF.

This chain connects TRBV5-1 to TRBJ2-2; TCRdb names TRBD2, which stays unverified in the absence of DNA. The CDR3 is 18 amino acids. CDR1 and CDR2 from the germline V gene are SGHRS and YFSETQ. The CDR3 is CASSLSPGNEGGTGELFF.

The V gene is TRBV12-3 or TRBV12-4, the J gene TRBJ2-3. The CDR3 is made up of 14 amino acids. The CDR3: CASMVHSAADTQYF.

The rearrangement uses TRBV25-1 and TRBJ2-1; absent DNA, TCRdb's TRBD2 call cannot be checked. The germline CDR1 and CDR2 sequences are MGHDK and SYGVNS. This CDR3 is built from 16 residues. The CDR3 sequence is CASSELGTSGKNEQFF.

The CDR3: CASSLRGDTGELFF. This chain connects TRBV5-1 to TRBJ2-2; TCRdb selects TRBD1, and the lack of DNA leaves this call unchecked. This CDR3 spans 14 amino acids. CDR1 and CDR2 (germline): SGHRS, YFSETQ.

The chain links TRBV18 to TRBJ2-5. The CDR3 consists of 13 residues. Germline CDR1 and CDR2: KGHSH and LQKENI. CDR3 sequence: CASSPSSMETQYF.

The rearrangement uses TRBV7-6 and TRBJ1-1; TCRdb indicates TRBD1, and absent DNA this call remains unverified. Per germline, CDR1 SGHVS and CDR2 FNYEAQ. The CDR3 covers 15 residues. Here the CDR3 reads CASSHDAGDGTEAFF.

The chain couples TRBV9 to TRBJ2-5; lacking DNA, the TRBD1 call made by TCRdb goes unchecked. There are 15 residues in the CDR3. Germline assignment: CDR1 SGDLS and CDR2 YYNGEE. The CDR3: CASSGWGQPGETQYF.

The CDR3: CASSWDRGRDFWDTGELFF. This chain uses TRBV5-1 with TRBJ2-2; TCRdb proposes TRBD1, but this gene call is untestable without DNA. Germline values: CDR1 SGHRS, CDR2 YFSETQ. CDR3 length equals 19 residues.

The chain uses TRBV6-1 and TRBJ2-2; TCRdb's D call of TRBD2 is untestable without DNA. Germline V CDR1 and CDR2: MNHNS, SASEGT. The CDR3 loop spans 15 amino acids. The CDR3: CASRGGQGDTGELFF.

The V and J genes are TRBV11-2 and TRBJ2-7; TCRdb's D gene call, TRBD1, goes unchecked for lack of DNA. From germline, CDR1 is SGHAT and CDR2 FQNNGV. This CDR3 spans 15 amino acids. This CDR3 is CASSASPGHLYEQYF.

The chain uses TRBV9 and TRBJ2-3; absent DNA, TCRdb's TRBD1 call cannot be checked. The CDR3 loop spans 16 amino acids. Germline V gene sequence: CDR1 SGDLS, CDR2 YYNGEE. CDR3 amino acids: CASSIMGGSSTDTQYF. Full variable domain (remainder filled in from reference TRBV9 and TRBJ2-3): DSGVTQTPKHLITATGQRVTLRCSPRSGDLSVYWYQQSLDQGLQFLIQYYNGEERAKGNILERFSAQQFPDLHSELNLSSLELGDSALYFCASSIMGGSSTDTQYFGPGTRLTVL.

J is TRBJ2-5 and V is TRBV29-1. Per germline, CDR1 SQVTM and CDR2 ANQGSEA. The CDR3 consists of 12 residues. The CDR3: CSAGPNQETQYF.

This chain connects TRBV6-2 or TRBV6-3 to TRBJ2-3; TCRdb's D call, TRBD1, is unchecked because there is no DNA. CDR1 and CDR2 (germline): MNHEY, SVGEGT. The CDR3 totals 15 residues. CDR3 in amino acids: CASSRQGAGADTQYF.